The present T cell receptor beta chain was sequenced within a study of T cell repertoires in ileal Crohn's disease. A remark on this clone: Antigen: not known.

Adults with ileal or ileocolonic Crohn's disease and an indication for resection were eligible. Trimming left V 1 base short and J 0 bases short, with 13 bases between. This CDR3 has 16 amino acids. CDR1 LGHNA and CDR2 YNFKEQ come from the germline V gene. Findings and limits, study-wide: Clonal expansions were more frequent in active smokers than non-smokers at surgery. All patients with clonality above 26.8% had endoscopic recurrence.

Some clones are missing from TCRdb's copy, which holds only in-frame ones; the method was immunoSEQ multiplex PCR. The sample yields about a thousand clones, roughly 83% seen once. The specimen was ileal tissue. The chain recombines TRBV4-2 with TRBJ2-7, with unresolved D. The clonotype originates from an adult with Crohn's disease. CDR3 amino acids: CASSQALGTASYEQYF. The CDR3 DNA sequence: TGTGCCAGCAGCCAAGCTTTAGGAACAGCCTCCTACGAGCAGTACTTC.